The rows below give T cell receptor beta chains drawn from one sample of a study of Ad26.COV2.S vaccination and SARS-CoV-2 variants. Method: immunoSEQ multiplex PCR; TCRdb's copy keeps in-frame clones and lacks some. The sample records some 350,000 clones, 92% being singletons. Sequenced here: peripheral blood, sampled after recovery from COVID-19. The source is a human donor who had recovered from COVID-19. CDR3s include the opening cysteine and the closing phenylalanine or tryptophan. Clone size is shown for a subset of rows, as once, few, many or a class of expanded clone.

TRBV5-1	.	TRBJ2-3	CASSLGSRDTQYF
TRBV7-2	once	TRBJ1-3	CASSFQGGGFGNTIYF
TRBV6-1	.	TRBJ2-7	CASSDGTSSSYEQYF
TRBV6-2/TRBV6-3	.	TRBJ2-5	CASSNRLAGGETQYF
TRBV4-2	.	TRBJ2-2	CASSQEGSGGFTGELFF
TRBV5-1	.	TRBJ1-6	CASSPTGQSYNSPLHF
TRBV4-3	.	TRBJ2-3	CASSQVRLPSTDTQYF
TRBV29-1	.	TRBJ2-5	CSVELAGGQETQYF
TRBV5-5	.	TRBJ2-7	CASSLEGHYEQYF
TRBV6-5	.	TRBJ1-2	CASSYDGGVGGYTF
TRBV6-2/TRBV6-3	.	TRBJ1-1	CASSYGGQGVKAFF
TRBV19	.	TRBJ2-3	CASSSGLALDTQYF
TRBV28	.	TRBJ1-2	CASTGGTEGYTF
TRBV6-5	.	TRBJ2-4	CASSSTKNIQYF
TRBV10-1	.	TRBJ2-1	CASSEDGSSYNEQFF
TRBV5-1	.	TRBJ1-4	CASSLEGQPSEKLFF
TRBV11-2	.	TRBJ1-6	CASSQEWGQLNNSPLHF
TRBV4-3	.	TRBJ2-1	CASSQESAGVAKQFF
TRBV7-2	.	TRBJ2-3	CASSPLSNTDTQYF
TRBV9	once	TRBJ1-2	CASSDRIYGYTF
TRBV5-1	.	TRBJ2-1	CASSIDSFGSYNEQFF
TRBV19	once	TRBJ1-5	CASKGAGNQPQHF
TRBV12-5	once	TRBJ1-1	CASGLDTEAFF
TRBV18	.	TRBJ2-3	CASSAFDRQTDTQYF
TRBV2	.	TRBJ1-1	CASRGTGWDTEAFF
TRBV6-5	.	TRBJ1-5	CAVGGQGNQPQHF
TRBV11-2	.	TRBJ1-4	CASSSGISGAMNEKLFF
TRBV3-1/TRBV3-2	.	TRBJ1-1	CASSQDLVNTEAFF
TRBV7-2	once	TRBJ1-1	CASSYAGVNMNTEAFF
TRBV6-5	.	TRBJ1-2	CASSYSEGLYGYTF
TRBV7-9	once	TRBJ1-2	CASSPGEVPSGSGYTF
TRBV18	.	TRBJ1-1	CASSAFGTVQNTEAFF
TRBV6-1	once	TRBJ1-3	CASSWTGEGNTIYF
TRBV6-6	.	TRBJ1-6	CASSRQRQGVESPLHF
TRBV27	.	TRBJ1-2	CASSWGGNYGYTF
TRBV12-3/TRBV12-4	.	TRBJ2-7	CASSPTTGVEQYF
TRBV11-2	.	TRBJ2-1	CASSPRSRGGNNEQFF
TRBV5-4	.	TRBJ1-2	CASSLTGIYGYTF
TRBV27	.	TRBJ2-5	CASSLLGGALGETQYF
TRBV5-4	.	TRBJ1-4	CASSPASLGQASNEKLFF
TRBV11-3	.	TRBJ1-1	CASSLKNTEAFF
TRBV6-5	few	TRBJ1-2	CASSLGQGIGYGYTF
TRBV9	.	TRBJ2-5	CASSGFAGRDETQYF
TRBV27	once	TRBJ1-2	CASSLSRDYGYTF
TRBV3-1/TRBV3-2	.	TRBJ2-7	CAPRRGGTYEQYF
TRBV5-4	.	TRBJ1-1	CASSFGGTNTEAFF
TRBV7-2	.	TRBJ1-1	CASSLVGGDTEAFF
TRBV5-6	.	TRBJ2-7	CASSAGGSYEQYF
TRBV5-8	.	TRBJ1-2	CASSPRGAEGYGYTF
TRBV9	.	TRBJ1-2	CASSRTGGGYTF
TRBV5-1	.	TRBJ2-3	CASSSGETDTQYF
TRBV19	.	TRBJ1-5	CASDGGQGNQPQHF